Presented here are 5 T cell receptor beta chains from one specimen sequenced in a study of cytomegalovirus exposure and HLA in healthy donors. The primer mix had 60 Vbeta and 13 Jbeta primers. Sequencing used immunoSEQ multiplex PCR; TCRdb keeps in-frame clones, though not all of them. The sample yields 120,000 to 150,000 clones, approximately 67% seen once. The sequenced material came from PBMCs. The receptor source for this set is a woman in her fifties or sixties in good health and CMV-seronegative.

This chain joins TRBV28 and TRBJ1-2; no definite D call. Germline lookup yields CDR1 MDHEN and CDR2 SYDVKM. Between the trimmed V and J ends, which lost 2 bases and 8 bases, there was a span of 12 bases. This CDR3 spans 13 amino acids. Written as DNA, the CDR3 is TGTGCCAGCAGTTTAGAGGGAATGGTCGGCTACACCTTC. Protein sequence: CASSLEGMVGYTF.

J is TRBJ1-3 and V is TRBV14; TRBD1 matches 8 bases. V was pared by 2 bases and J by 3 bases, with 3 bases of the junction left unmatched. The CDR3 length is 15 residues. Germline assignment: CDR1 SGHDN and CDR2 FVKESK. The CDR3 region has the DNA TGTGCCAGCAGCCAACGGACAGGGTTTGGAAACACCATATATTTT. Translation: CASSQRTGFGNTIYF.

V and J are TRBV29-1 and TRBJ1-5; 7 bases fit TRBD1. This CDR3 contains 14 residues. Per the germline V gene, CDR1 is SQVTM and CDR2 is ANQGSEA. V lost 4 bases, J lost 0 bases, and 3 bases stayed unmatched. This CDR3 reads CSVADRASNQPQHF. CDR3 nucleotide sequence: TGCAGCGTTGCCGACAGGGCTAGCAATCAGCCCCAGCATTTT.

The chain links TRBV28 to TRBJ2-7; possible D gene TRBD2, 5 bases. From germline, CDR1 is MDHEN and CDR2 SYDVKM. This CDR3 spans 14 amino acids. The V and J ends lost 4 bases and 0 bases respectively, with 10 bases between them. Here the CDR3 reads CASSSSGSSYEQYF. CDR3 nucleotide sequence: TGTGCCAGCAGTTCATCGGGAAGCTCCTACGAGCAGTACTTC.

For the CDR3, the DNA is TGTGCCAGCAGCTCCCTCAGGGGCAATCGCGAAAAACTGTTTTTT. Its protein product is CASSSLRGNREKLFF. The chain joins TRBV5-6 to TRBJ1-4; D might be TRBD1 (6 bases). CDR1 and CDR2 (germline): SGHDT, YYEEEE. There are 15 residues in the CDR3. The ends were cut back, 3 bases at V and 8 bases at J, with 17 bases in the middle.